This note documents a single T cell receptor (beta chain) sequence. Antigen: not known. This entry comes from a study of OX40 agonist ivuxolimab in advanced cancers. About the research overall: Cancers in dose escalation were hepatocellular, melanoma, renal cell and head and neck. Notes on the study in general: The study observed clonal expansion of CD4+ and CD8+ blood T cells by week 6 at 0.1 to 3.0 mg/kg.

Clones were read by immunoSEQ multiplex PCR, and TCRdb kept only the in-frame ones, dropping some. This table holds around 80,000 clones, around nine tenths found once. The CDR3 extends over 17 amino acids. The V and J ends lost 2 bases and 0 bases respectively, with 14 bases between them. CDR1 and CDR2 from the germline V gene are KGHSH and LQKENI. This material consisted of CD4+ or CD8+ T cells sorted from blood, taken in a trial of the OX40 agonist ivuxolimab. V usage is TRBV18 and J usage is TRBJ1-5; maybe TRBD1 (5 bases). The clonotype was recovered from an adult with an advanced solid tumor such as melanoma, head and neck, liver or kidney cancer. The CDR3 reads CASSPLGQGNSNQPQHF. CDR3 sequence (DNA): TGTGCCAGCTCACCATTGGGGCAGGGCAATAGCAATCAGCCCCAGCATTTT.